The next 6 T cell receptor beta chains were all read from a single sample in a study of T cell repertoires in cytomegalovirus infection (dated by TCRdb to between 2019 and 2020). Sequencing was performed on an Illumina HiSeq 1500. The public reads were run again by TCRdb, first through fastp at Q25 and then through MiXCR, and only productive beta chains were kept. Under each unique CDR3 protein, matching rows form one entry showing the most common genes and DNA. Here the sample has 100,000 or so distinct CDR3 sequences; roughly two fifths occur a single time. The ten largest clones take up 74% of the sample. These receptors' targets are unknown. The treatment or condition label for this specimen denotes: in vitro stimulation with specific CMV peptide epitopes to enrich CMV-specific T cells. Material: CD8+ T cells from cultured PBMCs, obtained from culture after CMV antigen stimulation. The source is a human donor in good health (CMV status not recorded). Some clones in this sample may be carry-over from other donors' samples.

This clonotype was counted at least ten times. Written as DNA, the CDR3 is TGTGCCAGCAGCTTAGACAGGCTCCTTTCCTCTGGAAACACCATATATTTT. Translated: CASSLDRLLSSGNTIYF. This rearrangement joins TRBV7-6 to TRBJ1-3; D perhaps matches TRBD1 (5 bases). Per germline, CDR1 SGHVS and CDR2 FNYEAQ. This CDR3 has 17 amino acids. V lost 1 base and J 0 bases, leaving 13 bases between the germline ends.

A few counts support this clonotype. The V call is TRBV2, the J call TRBJ1-1; 7 nucleotides agree with TRBD1. This CDR3 comprises 13 residues. Germline values: CDR1 SNHLY, CDR2 FYNNEI. The V and J ends lost 9 bases and 1 base, in that order; junction bases with no gene match: 5. The DNA of the CDR3 is TGTGCCAGAAACAGGGGAGGGAACACTGAAGCTTTCTTT. It specifies CARNRGGNTEAFF.

This clonotype has only a few counts. V gene TRBV7-6 combines with J gene TRBJ1-1; tentatively, D is TRBD1 (5 bases). Germline-derived CDR1 and CDR2 are SGHVS and FNYEAQ. The ends were cut back, 8 bases at V and 0 bases at J, with 10 bases in the middle. CDR3 length: 13 residues. This chain's CDR3 is CASGEGMNTEAFF. As DNA, the CDR3 is TGTGCCAGCGGCGAGGGGATGAACACTGAAGCTTTCTTT.

V gene TRBV3-1 combines with J gene TRBJ1-1, with 10 bases matching TRBD1. Germline-derived CDR1 and CDR2 are LGHDT and YNNKEL (reference sequence). The CDR3 spans 16 residues. V was pared by 7 bases and J by 0 bases, with 8 bases of the junction left unmatched. CDR3 nucleotides: TGTGCCAGCAACCCTGGGACAGGGGACTTGAACACTGAAGCTTTCTTT. Its translation: CASNPGTGDLNTEAFF.

The V and J genes are TRBV20-1 and TRBJ2-7, with 7 nucleotides matching TRBD1. The CDR3 has 14 residues. Germline V CDR1 and CDR2: DFQATT, SNEGSKA (reference sequence). The V and J ends lost 7 bases and 5 bases, in that order; junction bases with no gene match: 14. CDR3 coding DNA: TGCAGTGGAACAGGGGAAAGTCTCCTCGACGAGCAGTACTTC. This encodes CSGTGESLLDEQYF.

The genes are TRBV7-4 and TRBJ2-3; 9 nucleotides agree with TRBD2. Germline CDR1 SGHVT, CDR2 SQSDAQ. The CDR3 runs to 15 residues. The J segment lost 5 bases and the V segment lost 5 bases, leaving 8 bases of the junction unmatched. The CDR3: CASSPTSGYGDTQYF. The DNA of the CDR3 is TGTGCCAGCAGCCCTACTAGCGGGTACGGAGATACGCAGTATTTT.